This T cell receptor beta chain was identified during a study of graft-versus-host responses after intestinal transplantation. The overall study: Grafts were multivisceral, liver-intestinal, or isolated intestinal.

A remark on this clone: Its antigen is as yet unknown.

The CDR3 loop spans 14 amino acids. CDR1 and CDR2 (germline): SEHNR, FQNEAQ (reference sequence). V was shortened by 4 bases and J by 3 bases, with 11 bases between the two germline ends. This table comes from immunoSEQ multiplex PCR, and its TCRdb copy is limited to in-frame clones, with some not included. Here the sample spans some 43,000 clones, roughly 95% being singletons. Findings and caveats of the study: High graft-versus-host to host-versus-graft clonal ratios were found in allografts of patients who had graft-donor T cell macrochimerism. GvH clones occurred in recipient marrow; some first appeared in ileum or blood. Early post-transplant HvG declines were associated with peak circulating GvH clone levels.

The chain joins TRBV7-9 to TRBJ2-3; possible D gene TRBD2, 5 bases. The TCR sequence derives from a human patient who received an intestinal transplant, so some T cells may come from the graft donor. This specimen consisted of PBMCs, obtained approximately 360 days after intestinal transplant. CDR3 amino acids: CASSSTSPTDTQYF. In nucleotides, the CDR3 is TGTGCCAGCAGCTCAACTAGTCCTACAGATACGCAGTATTTT.